This T cell receptor (beta chain) came from a study of blood T cell repertoires in COVID-19. Trimming at V came to 1 base and at J to 3 bases, leaving 5 bases not matched to a gene. The CDR3 loop spans 17 amino acids. Germline V CDR1 and CDR2: KGHSH, LQKENI. Original processing methods: For nucleated cells, counts were estimated from reference gene primer amplification. Profiling relied on immunoSEQ multiplex PCR, and the TCRdb table lists in-frame clones only, not all of them. V and J calls and clone size are those listed in that table; D and trimming were worked out from the DNA. The data hold 200,000 to 300,000 clones, with 88% observed a single time.

The TCR was taken from a man aged 60 to 75 who had recovered from COVID-19. V usage is TRBV18 and J usage is TRBJ2-3; TRBD2 aligns across 12 bases. Sequenced: peripheral blood. The CDR3 spells CASSPLSSGGATDTQYF. The DNA of the CDR3 is TGTGCCAGCTCACCACTCTCTAGCGGGGGGGCAACAGATACGCAGTATTTT.